This TCR beta chain was captured in a study of shared clonotypes between healthy human individuals. Turning to the study itself: Three plates each covered CD4 naive and memory; CD8 naive two, CD8 memory one.

The J segment lost 4 bases and the V segment lost 7 bases, leaving 1 base of the junction unmatched. The CDR3 is made up of 12 amino acids. Germline V gives CDR1 MDHEN, CDR2 SYDVKM. With respect to this clone: The antigen remains unidentified.

The method was immunoSEQ multiplex PCR; TCRdb's version includes in-frame clones alone and lacks a portion of them. The repertoire includes over a million clones, 75% to 80% of them detected once, and 0.5% to 0.65% sits in the top ten. Study-wide results and caveats: Clonotype sharing levels among donors were expected to vary with sequencing depth.

Sequenced sample: memory CD4+ T cells from PBMCs. Subset meaning: CD45RA-negative fraction. The sequence was obtained from a man aged 18 to 30 in good health. Some clones in this sample may be carry-over from other donors' samples. The chain carries TRBV28 and TRBJ1-2; 9 bases line up with TRBD1. CDR3 sequence reads: CASMDRGYGYTF. In DNA form, the CDR3 reads TGTGCCAGCATGGACAGGGGCTATGGCTACACCTTC.